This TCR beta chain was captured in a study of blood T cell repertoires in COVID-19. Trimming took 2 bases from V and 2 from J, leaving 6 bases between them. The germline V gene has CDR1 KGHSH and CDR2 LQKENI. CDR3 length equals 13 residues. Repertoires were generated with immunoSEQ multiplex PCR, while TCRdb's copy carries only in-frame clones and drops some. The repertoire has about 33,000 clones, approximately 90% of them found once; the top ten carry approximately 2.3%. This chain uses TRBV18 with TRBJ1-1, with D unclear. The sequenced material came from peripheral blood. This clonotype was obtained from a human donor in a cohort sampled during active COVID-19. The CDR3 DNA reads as TGTGCCAGCTCACCAGTTCCTAACACTGAAGCTTTCTTT. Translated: CASSPVPNTEAFF.